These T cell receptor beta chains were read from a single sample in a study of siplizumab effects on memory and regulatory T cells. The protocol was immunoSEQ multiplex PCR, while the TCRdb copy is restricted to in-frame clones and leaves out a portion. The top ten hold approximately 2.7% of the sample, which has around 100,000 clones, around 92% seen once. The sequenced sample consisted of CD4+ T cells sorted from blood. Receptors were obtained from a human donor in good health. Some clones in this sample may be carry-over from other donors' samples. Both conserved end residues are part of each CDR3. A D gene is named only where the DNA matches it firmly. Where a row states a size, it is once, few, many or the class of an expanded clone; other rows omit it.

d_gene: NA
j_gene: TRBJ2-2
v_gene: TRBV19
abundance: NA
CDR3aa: CASSPGIWELFF
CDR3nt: TGTGCCAGTAGTCCGGGGATATGGGAGCTGTTTTTT

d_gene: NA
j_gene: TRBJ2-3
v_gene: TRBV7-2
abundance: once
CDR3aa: CASSLSAGSTDTQYF
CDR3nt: TGTGCCAGCAGCTTATCGGCAGGGAGCACAGATACGCAGTATTTT

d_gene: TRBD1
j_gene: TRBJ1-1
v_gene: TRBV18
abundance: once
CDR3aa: CASSPPRGDRGDTEAFF
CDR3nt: TGTGCCAGCTCACCCCCCAGGGGGGACCGGGGGGACACTGAAGCTTTCTTT

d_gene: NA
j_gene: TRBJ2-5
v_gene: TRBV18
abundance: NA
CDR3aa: CASSPTTLQETQYF
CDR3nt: TGTGCCAGCTCACCGACAACTTTGCAAGAGACCCAGTACTTC

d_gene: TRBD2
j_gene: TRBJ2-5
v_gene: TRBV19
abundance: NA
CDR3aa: CASSMRSSGNEETQYF
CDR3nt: TGTGCCAGTAGTATGAGGTCTAGCGGGAATGAAGAGACCCAGTACTTC

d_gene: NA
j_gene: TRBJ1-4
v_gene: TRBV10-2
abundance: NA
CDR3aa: CASSETGRNEKLFF
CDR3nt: TGCGCCAGCAGTGAGACAGGGCGGAATGAAAAACTGTTTTTT

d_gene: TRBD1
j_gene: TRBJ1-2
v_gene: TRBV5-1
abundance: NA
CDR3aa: CASSLDMTGIYGYTF
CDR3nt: TGCGCCAGCAGCTTGGACATGACAGGGATCTATGGCTACACCTTC

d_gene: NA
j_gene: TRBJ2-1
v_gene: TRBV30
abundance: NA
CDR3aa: CAWSDLGGYNEQFF
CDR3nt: TGTGCCTGGAGTGACTTGGGGGGTTACAATGAGCAGTTCTTC

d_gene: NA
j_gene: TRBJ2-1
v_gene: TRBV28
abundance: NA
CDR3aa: CASTLDIIQGRWIF
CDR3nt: TGTGCCAGCACCCTAGACATTATACAGGGTCGATGGATCTTC

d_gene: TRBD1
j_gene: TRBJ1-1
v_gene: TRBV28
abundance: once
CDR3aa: CASSFPDRGAFF
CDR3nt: TGTGCCAGCAGTTTTCCGGACAGGGGAGCTTTCTTT

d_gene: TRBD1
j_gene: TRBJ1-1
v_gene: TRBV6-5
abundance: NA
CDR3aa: CASSQGQMNTEAFF
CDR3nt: TGTGCCAGCAGTCAGGGACAGATGAACACTGAAGCTTTCTTT

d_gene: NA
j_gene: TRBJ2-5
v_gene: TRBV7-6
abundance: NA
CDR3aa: CASSLGGAGFQWTQYF
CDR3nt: TGTGCCAGCAGCTTAGGGGGGGCCGGTTTTCAATGGACCCAGTACTTC

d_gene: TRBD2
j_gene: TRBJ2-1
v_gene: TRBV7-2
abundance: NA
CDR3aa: CASSWTSGSGHEQFF
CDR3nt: TGTGCCAGCAGCTGGACTAGCGGGAGCGGTCATGAGCAGTTCTTC

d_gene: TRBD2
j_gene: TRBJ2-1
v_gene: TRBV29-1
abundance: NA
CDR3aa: CSVVGLAGVSVNEQFF
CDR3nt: TGCAGCGTTGTAGGACTAGCGGGAGTGAGCGTCAATGAGCAGTTCTTC

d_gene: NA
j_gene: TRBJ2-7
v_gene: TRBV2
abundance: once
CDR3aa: CASSGYPNYEQYF
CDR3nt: TGTGCCAGCAGTGGGTACCCTAACTACGAGCAGTACTTC

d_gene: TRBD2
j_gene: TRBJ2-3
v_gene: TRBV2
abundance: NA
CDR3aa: CASIRTRRDTQYF
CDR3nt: TGTGCCAGCATTCGGACTAGAAGAGATACGCAGTATTTT

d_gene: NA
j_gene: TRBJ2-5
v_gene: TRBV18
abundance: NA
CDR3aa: CASSPPSGETQYF
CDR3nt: TGTGCCAGCTCACCACCGAGCGGCGAGACCCAGTACTTC

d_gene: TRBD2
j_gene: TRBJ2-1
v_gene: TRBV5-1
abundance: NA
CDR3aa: CASSSAPSGRGANEQFF
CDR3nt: TGCGCCAGCAGCTCGGCCCCGAGCGGGAGAGGAGCCAATGAGCAGTTCTTC

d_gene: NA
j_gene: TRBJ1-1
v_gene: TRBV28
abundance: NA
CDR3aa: CASINTGLNTEEAFF
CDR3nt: TGTGCCAGCATCAACACCGGTCTGAACACTGAGGAAGCTTTCTTT

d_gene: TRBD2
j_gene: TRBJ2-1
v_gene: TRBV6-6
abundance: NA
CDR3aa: CASSYSGLAGEQFF
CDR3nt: TGTGCCAGCAGTTACTCGGGACTAGCGGGAGAGCAGTTCTTC

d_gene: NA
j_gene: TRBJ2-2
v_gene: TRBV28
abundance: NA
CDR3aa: CASSPRILTGELFF
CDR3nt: TGTGCCAGCAGTCCCCGGATCCTCACCGGGGAGCTGTTTTTT

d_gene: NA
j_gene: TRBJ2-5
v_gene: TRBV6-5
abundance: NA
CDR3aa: CASSPLGTEETQYF
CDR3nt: TGTGCCAGCAGTCCCCTAGGGACTGAAGAGACCCAGTACTTC

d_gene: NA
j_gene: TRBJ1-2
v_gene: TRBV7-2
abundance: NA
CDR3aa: CASSLRGGPTGYTF
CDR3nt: TGTGCCAGCAGCTTACGAGGTGGTCCCACTGGCTACACCTTC

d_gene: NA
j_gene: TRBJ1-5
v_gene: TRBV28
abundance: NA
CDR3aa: CASSTGLEQPQHF
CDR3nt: TGTGCCAGCAGTACAGGGCTAGAACAGCCCCAGCATTTT

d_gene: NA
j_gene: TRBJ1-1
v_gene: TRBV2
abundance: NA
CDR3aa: CASSSRGLNTEAFF
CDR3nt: TGTGCCAGCAGTTCTCGGGGATTGAACACTGAAGCTTTCTTT

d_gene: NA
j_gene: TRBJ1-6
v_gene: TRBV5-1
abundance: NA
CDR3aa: CASSDSSGDSYNSPLHF
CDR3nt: TGCGCCAGCAGCGATTCTTCAGGGGACTCCTATAATTCACCCCTCCACTTT

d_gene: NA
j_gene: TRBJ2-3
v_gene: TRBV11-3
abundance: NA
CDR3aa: CASSLEGFTDTQYF
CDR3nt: TGTGCCAGCAGCTTAGAGGGATTTACAGATACGCAGTATTTT

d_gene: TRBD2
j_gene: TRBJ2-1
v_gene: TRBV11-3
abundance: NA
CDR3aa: CASSLAGEGIRAEQFF
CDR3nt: TGTGCCAGCAGCTTAGCGGGGGAGGGGATAAGGGCTGAGCAGTTCTTC

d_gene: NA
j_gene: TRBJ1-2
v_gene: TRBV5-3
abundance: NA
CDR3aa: CARTHPTGRGYTF
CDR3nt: TGTGCCAGAACCCACCCGACAGGCCGTGGCTACACCTTC

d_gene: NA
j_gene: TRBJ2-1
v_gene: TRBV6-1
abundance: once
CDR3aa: CASTESSYNEQFF
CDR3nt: TGTGCCAGCACAGAGAGCTCCTACAATGAGCAGTTCTTC

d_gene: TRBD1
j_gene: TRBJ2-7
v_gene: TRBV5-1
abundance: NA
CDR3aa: CASSNIGQGSYEQYF
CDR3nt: TGCGCCAGCAGCAATATTGGACAGGGATCCTACGAGCAGTACTTC

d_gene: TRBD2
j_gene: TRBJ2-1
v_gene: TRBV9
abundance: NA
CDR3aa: CASSVTSLAGGNNEQFF
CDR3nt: TGTGCCAGCAGCGTAACTTCGCTGGCGGGAGGGAACAATGAGCAGTTCTTC

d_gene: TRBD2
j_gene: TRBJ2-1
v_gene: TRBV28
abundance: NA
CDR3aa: CASSATSGRGEQFF
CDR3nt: TGTGCCAGCAGTGCAACTAGCGGGAGAGGTGAGCAGTTCTTC

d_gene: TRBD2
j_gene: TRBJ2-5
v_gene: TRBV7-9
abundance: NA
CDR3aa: CASSPSGGRAQYF
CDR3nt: TGTGCCAGCAGCCCCAGCGGGGGCCGGGCCCAGTACTTC

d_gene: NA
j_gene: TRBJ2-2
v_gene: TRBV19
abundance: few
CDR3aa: CASSGASPNTGELFF
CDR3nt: TGTGCCAGTTCCGGGGCTAGTCCTAACACCGGGGAGCTGTTTTTT

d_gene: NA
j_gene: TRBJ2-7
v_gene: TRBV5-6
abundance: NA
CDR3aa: CASSLPGTAVYEQYF
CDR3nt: TGTGCCAGCAGTCTTCCTGGGACGGCAGTCTACGAGCAGTACTTC

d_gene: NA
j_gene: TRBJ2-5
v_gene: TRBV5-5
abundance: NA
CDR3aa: CASSDMSRPRETQYF
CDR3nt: TGTGCCAGCAGCGACATGTCTCGGCCCCGAGAGACCCAGTACTTC

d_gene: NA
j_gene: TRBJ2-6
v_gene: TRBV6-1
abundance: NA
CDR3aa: CASSVDSSSGANVLTF
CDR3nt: TGTGCCAGCAGTGTGGATAGTAGCTCTGGGGCCAACGTCCTGACTTTC

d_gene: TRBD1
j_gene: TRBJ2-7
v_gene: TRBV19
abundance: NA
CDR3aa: CASSPRDRGSYEQYF
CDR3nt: TGTGCCAGTAGTCCCCGGGACAGGGGTTCCTACGAGCAGTACTTC

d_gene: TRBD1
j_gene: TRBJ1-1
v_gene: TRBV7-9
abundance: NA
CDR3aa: CASSLGDRVDTEAFF
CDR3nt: TGTGCCAGCAGCTTAGGAGACAGGGTTGACACTGAAGCTTTCTTT

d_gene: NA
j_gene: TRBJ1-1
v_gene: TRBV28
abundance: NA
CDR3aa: CASSTSWTEAFF
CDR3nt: TGTGCCAGCAGTACCAGCTGGACTGAAGCTTTCTTT

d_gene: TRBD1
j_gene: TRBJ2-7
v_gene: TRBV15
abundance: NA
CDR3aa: CATSRRGHAYEQYF
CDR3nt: TGTGCCACCAGCAGGAGGGGGCACGCCTACGAGCAGTACTTC

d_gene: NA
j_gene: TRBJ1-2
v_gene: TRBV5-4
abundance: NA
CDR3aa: CASSLDMPSNYGYTF
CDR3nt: TGTGCCAGCAGCTTGGATATGCCTTCTAACTATGGCTACACCTTC

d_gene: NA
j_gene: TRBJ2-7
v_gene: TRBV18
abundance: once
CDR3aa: CASSRGQRYEQYF
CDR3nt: TGTGCCAGCTCACGGGGACAAAGGTACGAGCAGTACTTC

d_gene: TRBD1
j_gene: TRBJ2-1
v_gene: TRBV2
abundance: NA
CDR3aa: CASRRQGAGEQFF
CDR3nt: TGTGCCAGCAGAAGACAGGGGGCAGGGGAGCAGTTCTTC

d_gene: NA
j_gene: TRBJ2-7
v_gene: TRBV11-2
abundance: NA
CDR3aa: CASSSSGLRGQYF
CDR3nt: TGTGCCAGCAGCTCCTCAGGGCTGCGGGGACAGTACTTC

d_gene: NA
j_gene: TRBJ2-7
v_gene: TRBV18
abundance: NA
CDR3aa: CASRALAYEQYF
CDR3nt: TGTGCCAGCCGGGCTTTGGCCTACGAGCAGTACTTC

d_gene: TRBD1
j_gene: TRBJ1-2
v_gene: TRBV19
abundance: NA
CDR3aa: CASSMWDRVIDGYTF
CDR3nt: TGTGCCAGTAGTATGTGGGACAGGGTTATAGATGGCTACACCTTC

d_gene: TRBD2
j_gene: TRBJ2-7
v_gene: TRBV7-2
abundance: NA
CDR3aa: CASRPSGPSYEQYF
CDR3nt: TGTGCCAGCAGACCTAGCGGCCCCTCCTACGAGCAGTACTTC

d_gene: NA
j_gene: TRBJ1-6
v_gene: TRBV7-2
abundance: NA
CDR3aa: CASSRETGSRSPLHF
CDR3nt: TGTGCCAGCAGCCGTGAAACAGGGTCTCGATCACCCCTCCACTTT

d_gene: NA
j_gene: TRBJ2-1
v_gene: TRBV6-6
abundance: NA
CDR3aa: CASSDSLYNEQFF
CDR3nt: TGTGCCAGCAGCGACAGCCTATACAATGAGCAGTTCTTC

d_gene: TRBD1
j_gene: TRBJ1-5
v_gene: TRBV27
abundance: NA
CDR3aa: CASSLHLPGQSNQPQHF
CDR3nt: TGTGCCAGCAGTTTACACCTGCCGGGACAGAGTAATCAGCCCCAGCATTTT

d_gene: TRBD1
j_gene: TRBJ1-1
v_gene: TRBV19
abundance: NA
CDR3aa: CASSIGPTGVNTEAFF
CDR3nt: TGTGCCAGTAGTATAGGCCCTACAGGGGTGAACACTGAAGCTTTCTTT

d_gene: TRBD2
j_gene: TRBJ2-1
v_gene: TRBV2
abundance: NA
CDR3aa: CASSERASGNYNEQFF
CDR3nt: TGTGCCAGCAGTGAAAGGGCTAGCGGGAACTACAATGAGCAGTTCTTC

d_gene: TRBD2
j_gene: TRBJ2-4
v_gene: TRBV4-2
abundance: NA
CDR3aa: CASSQGGTSGRDIQYF
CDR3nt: TGTGCCAGCAGCCAAGGAGGGACTAGCGGGAGGGACATTCAGTACTTC

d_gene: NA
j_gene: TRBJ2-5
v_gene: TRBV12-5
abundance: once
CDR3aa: CASGLVGGKETQYF
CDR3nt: TGTGCTAGTGGTTTGGTAGGAGGAAAAGAGACCCAGTACTTC

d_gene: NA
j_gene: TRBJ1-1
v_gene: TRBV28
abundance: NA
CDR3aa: CASSRTVRSTEAFF
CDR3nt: TGTGCCAGCAGTCGGACAGTCCGGAGCACTGAAGCTTTCTTT

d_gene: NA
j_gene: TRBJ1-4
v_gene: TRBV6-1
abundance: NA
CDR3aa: CASRRQPNEKLFF
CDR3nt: TGTGCCAGCAGACGTCAGCCTAATGAAAAACTGTTTTTT